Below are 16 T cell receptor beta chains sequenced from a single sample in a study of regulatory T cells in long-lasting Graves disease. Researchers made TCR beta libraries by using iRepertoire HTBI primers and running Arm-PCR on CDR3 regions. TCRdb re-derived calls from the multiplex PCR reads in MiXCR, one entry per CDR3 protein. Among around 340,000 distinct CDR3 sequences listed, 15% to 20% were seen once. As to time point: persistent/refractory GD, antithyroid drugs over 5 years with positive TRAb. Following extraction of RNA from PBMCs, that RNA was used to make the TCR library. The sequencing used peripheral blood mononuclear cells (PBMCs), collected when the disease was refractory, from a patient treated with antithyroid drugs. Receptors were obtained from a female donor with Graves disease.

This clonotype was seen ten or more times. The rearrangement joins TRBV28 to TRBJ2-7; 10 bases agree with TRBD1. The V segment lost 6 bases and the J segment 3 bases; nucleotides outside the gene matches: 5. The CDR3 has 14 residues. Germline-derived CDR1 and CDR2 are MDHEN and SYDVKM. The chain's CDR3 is CASSPGTGVYEQYF. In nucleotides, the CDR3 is TGTGCCAGCAGCCCCGGGACAGGGGTCTACGAGCAGTACTTC.

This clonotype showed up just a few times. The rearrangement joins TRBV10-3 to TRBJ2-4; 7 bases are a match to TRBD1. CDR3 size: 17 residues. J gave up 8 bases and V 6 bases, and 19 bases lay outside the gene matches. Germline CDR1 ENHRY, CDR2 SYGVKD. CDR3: CAIRPGQTTPAKDIQYF. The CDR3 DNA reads TGTGCCATCAGGCCGGGACAGACAACCCCCGCCAAGGACATTCAGTACTTC.

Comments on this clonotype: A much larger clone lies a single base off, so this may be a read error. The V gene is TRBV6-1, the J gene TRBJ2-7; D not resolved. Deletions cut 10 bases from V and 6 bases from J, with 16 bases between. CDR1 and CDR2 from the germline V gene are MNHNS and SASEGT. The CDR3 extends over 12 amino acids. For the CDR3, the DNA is TGTGCCATCCGCCCCAACAGTGGCGAGCAGTACTTC. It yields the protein CAIRPNSGEQYF.

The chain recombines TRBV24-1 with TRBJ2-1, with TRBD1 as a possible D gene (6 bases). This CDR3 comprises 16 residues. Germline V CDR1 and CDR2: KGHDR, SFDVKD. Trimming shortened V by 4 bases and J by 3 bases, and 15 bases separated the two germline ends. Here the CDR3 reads CATSDPTTGHYNEQFF. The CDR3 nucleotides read TGTGCCACCAGTGACCCCACGACGGGACACTACAATGAGCAGTTCTTC.

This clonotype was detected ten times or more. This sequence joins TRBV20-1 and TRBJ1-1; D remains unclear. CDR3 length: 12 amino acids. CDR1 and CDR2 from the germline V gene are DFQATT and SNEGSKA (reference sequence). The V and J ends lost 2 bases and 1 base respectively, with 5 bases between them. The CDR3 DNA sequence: TGCAGTGCTAGACGGGGGAACACTGAAGCTTTCTTT. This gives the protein CSARRGNTEAFF.

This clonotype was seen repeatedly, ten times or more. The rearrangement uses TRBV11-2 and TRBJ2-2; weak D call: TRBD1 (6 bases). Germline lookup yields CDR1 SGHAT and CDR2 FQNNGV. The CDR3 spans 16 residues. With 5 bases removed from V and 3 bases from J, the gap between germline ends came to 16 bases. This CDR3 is CASSPTQGRDTGELFF. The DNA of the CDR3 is TGTGCCAGCAGCCCAACCCAGGGGCGCGACACCGGGGAGCTGTTTTTT.

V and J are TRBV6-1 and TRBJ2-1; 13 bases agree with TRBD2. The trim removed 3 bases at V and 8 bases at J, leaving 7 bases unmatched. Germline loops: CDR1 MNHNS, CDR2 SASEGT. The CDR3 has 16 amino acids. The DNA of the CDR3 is TGTGCCAGCAGTGAGGGGGGACTAGCGGGGTTCTATGAGCAGTTCTTC. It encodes CASSEGGLAGFYEQFF.

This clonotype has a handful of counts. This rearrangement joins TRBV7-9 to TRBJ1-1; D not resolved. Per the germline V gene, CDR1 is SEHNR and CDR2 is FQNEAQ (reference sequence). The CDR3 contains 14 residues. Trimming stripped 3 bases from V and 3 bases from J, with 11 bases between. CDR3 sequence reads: CASSLRVDDTEAFF. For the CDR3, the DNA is TGTGCCAGCAGCTTGAGGGTAGACGACACTGAAGCTTTCTTT.

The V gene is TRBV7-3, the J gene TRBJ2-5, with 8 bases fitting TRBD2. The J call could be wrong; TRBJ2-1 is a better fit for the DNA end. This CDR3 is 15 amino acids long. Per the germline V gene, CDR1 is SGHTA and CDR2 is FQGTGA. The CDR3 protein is CASSPSGFSYNEQFF. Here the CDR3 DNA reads TGTGCCAGCAGTCCTAGCGGGTTTTCCTACAATGAGCAGTTCTTC.

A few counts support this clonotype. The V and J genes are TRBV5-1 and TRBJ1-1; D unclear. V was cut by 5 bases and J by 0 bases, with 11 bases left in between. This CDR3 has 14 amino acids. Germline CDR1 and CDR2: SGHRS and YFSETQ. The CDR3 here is CASSNEQMNTEAFF. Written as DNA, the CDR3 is TGCGCCAGCAGTAATGAGCAGATGAACACTGAAGCTTTCTTT. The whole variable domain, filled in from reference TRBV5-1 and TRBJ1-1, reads KAGVTQTPRYLIKTRGQQVTLSCSPISGHRSVSWYQQTPGQGLQFLFEYFSETQRNKGNFPGRFSGRQFSNSRSEMNVSTLELGDSALYLCASSNEQMNTEAFFGQGTRLTVV.

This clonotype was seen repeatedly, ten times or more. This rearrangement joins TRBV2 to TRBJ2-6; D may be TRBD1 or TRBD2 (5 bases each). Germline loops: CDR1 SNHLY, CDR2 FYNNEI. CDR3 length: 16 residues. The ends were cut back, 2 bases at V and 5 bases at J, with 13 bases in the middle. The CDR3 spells CASSEFGGNRANVLTF. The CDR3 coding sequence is TGTGCCAGCAGTGAATTTGGGGGAAATAGGGCCAACGTCCTGACTTTC. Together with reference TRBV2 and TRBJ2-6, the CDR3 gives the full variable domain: EPEVTQTPSHQVTQMGQEVILRCVPISNHLYFYWYRQILGQKVEFLVSFYNNEISEKSEIFDDQFSVERPDGSNFTLKIRSTKLEDSAMYFCASSEFGGNRANVLTFGAGSRLTVL.

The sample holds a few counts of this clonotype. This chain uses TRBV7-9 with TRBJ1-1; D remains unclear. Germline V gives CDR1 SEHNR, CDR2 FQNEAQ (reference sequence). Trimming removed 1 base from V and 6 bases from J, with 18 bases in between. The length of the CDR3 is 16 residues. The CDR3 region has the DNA TGTGCCAGCAGCTTAGGGGGATTGAGGGAGCTTCCTGAAGCTTTCTTT. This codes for CASSLGGLRELPEAFF.

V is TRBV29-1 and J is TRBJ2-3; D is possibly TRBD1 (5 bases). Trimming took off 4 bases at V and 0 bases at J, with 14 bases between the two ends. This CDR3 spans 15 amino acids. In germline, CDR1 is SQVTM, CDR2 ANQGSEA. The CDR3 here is CSVAIGRVSTDTQYF. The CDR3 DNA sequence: TGCAGCGTTGCCATCGGCAGGGTTAGCACAGATACGCAGTATTTT.

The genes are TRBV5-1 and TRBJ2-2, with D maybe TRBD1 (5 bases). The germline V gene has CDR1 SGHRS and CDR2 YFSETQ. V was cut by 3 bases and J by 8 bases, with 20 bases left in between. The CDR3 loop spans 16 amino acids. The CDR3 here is CASSSQGNSVLGELFF. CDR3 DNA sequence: TGCGCCAGCAGCTCCCAGGGAAACTCGGTTCTGGGGGAGCTGTTTTTT. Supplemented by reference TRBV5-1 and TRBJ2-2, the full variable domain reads KAGVTQTPRYLIKTRGQQVTLSCSPISGHRSVSWYQQTPGQGLQFLFEYFSETQRNKGNFPGRFSGRQFSNSRSEMNVSTLELGDSALYLCASSSQGNSVLGELFFGEGSRLTVL.

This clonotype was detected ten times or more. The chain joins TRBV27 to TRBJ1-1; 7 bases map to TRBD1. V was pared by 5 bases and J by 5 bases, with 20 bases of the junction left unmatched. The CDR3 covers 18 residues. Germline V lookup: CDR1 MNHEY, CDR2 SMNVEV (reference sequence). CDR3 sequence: CASSLIWRDPDRRTEAFF. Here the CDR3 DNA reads TGTGCCAGCAGTCTCATCTGGCGGGACCCGGACAGGCGGACTGAAGCTTTCTTT.

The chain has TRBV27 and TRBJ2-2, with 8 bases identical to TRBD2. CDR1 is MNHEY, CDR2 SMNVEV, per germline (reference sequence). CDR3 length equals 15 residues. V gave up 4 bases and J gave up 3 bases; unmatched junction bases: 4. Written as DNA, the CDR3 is TGTGCCAGCAGTTCCGGGCGGGGGGACACCGGGGAGCTGTTTTTT. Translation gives CASSSGRGDTGELFF.